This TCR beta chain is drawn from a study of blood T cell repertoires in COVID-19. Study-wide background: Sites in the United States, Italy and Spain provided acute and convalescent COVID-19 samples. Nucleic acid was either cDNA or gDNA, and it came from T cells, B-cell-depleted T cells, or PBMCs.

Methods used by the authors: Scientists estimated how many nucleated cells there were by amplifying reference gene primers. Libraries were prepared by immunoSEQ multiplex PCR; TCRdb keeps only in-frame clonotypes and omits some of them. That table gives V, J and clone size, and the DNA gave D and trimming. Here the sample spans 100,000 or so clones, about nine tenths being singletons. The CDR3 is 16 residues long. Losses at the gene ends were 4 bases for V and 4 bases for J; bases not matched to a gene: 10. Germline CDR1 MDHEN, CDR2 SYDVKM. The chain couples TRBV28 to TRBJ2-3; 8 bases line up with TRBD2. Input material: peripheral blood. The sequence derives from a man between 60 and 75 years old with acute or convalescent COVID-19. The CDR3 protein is CASSSVYGRAADTQYF. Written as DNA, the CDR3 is TGTGCCAGCAGTTCGGTTTACGGGAGGGCCGCAGATACGCAGTATTTT.